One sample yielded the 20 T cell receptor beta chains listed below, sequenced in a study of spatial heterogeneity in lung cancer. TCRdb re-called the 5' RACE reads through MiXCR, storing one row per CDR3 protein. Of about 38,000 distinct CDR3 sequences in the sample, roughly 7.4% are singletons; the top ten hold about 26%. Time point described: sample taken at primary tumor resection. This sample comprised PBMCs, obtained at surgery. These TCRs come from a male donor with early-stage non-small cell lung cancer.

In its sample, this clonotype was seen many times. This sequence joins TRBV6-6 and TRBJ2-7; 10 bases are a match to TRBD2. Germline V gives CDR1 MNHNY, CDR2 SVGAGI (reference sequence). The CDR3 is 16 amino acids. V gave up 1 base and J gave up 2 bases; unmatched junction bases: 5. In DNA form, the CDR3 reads TGTGCCAGCAGTTACTTGGGGCTAGCGGGAGCCTACGAGCAGTACGTC. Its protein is CASSYLGLAGAYEQYV.

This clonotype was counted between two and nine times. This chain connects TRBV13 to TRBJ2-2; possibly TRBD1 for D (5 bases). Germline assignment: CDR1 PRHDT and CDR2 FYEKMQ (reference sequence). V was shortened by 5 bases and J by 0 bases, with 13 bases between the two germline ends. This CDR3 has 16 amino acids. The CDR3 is CASSQLTVSNTGELFF. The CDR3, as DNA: TGTGCCAGCAGCCAATTGACAGTTTCGAACACCGGGGAGCTGTTTTTT.

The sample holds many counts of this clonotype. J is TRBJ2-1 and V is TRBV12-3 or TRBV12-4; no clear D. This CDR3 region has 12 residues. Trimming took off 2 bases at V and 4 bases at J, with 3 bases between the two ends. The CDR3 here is CASSLMYNEQFF. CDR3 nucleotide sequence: TGTGCCAGCAGTTTAATGTACAATGAGCAGTTCTTC.

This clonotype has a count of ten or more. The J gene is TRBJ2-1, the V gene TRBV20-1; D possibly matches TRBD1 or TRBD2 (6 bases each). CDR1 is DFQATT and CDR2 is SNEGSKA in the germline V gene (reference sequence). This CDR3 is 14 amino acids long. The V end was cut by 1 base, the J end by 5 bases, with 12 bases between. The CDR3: CSARGTGADNEQFF. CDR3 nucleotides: TGCAGTGCTAGAGGGACGGGGGCCGACAATGAGCAGTTCTTC.

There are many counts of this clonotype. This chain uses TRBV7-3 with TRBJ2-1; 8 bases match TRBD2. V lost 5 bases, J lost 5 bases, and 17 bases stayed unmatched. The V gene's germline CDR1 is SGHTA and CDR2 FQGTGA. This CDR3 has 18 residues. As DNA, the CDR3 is TGTGCCAGCAGCCCCGTGGGCGTAAGCGGGAGCCCGCACAATGAGCAGTTCTTC. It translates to CASSPVGVSGSPHNEQFF. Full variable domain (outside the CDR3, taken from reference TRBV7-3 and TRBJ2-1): GAGVSQTPSNKVTEKGKYVELRCDPISGHTALYWYRQSLGQGPEFLIYFQGTGAADDSGLPNDRFFAVRPEGSVSTLKIQRTERGDSAVYLCASSPVGVSGSPHNEQFFGPGTRLTVL.

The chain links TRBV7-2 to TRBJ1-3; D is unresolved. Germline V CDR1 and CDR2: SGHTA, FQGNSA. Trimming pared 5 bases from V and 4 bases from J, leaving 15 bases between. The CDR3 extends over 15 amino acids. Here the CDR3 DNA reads TGTGCCAGCAGCCTACTAATACTGGGGGGAAACACCATATATTTT. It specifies CASSLLILGGNTIYF.

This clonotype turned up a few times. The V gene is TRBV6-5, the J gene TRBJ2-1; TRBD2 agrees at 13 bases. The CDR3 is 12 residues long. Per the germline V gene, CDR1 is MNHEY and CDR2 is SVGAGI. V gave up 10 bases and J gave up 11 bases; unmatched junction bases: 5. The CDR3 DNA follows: TGTGCCACCGGGACTAGCGGGAATCAGCAGTTCTTC. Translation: CATGTSGNQQFF.

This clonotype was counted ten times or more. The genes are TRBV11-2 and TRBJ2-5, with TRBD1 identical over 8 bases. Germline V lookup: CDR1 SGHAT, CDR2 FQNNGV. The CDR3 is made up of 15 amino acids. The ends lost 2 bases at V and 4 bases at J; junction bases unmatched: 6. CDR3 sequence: CASSLTQGGRETQYF. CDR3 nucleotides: TGTGCCAGCAGCTTAACACAGGGGGGTCGAGAGACCCAGTACTTC.

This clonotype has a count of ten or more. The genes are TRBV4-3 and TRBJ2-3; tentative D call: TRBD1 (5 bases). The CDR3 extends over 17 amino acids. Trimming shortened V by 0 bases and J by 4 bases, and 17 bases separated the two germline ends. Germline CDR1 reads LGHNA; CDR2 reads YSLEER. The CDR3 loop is CASSQDRGSSRADTQYF. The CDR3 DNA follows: TGCGCCAGCAGCCAAGATCGTGGCAGCTCCAGGGCAGATACGCAGTATTTT.

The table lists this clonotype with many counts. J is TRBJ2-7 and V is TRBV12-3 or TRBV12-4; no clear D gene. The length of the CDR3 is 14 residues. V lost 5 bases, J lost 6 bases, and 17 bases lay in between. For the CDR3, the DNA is TGTGCCAGCAGTCTCCGGACCCGCTTCGGCGAGCAGTACTTC. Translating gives CASSLRTRFGEQYF.

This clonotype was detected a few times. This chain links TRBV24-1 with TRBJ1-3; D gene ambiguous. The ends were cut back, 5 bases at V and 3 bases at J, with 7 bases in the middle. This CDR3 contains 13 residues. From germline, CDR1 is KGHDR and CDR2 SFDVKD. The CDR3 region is CATSGAVGNTIYF. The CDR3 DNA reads TGTGCCACCAGTGGGGCAGTTGGAAACACCATATATTTT.

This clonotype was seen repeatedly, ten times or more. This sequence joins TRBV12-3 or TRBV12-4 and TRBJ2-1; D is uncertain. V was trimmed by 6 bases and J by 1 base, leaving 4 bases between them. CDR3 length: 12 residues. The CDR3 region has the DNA TGTGCCAGCAGCGGGTCCTACAATGAGCAGTTCTTC. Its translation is CASSGSYNEQFF.

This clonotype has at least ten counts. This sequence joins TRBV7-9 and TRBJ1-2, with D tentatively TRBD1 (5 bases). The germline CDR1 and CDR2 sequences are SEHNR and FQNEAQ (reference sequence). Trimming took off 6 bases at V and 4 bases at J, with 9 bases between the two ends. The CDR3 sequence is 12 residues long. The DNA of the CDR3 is TGTGCCAGCAGGCGCGGGGGCTATGGCTACACCTTC. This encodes CASRRGGYGYTF.

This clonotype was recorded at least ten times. The CDR3, as DNA: TGTGCCACCAGCAACCGACTGAGCACAGATACGCAGTATTTT. This translates into CATSNRLSTDTQYF. The genes are TRBV15 and TRBJ2-3; D gene unclear. The V gene's germline CDR1 is LNHNV and CDR2 YYDKDF (reference sequence). V lost 4 bases, J lost 0 bases, and 8 bases lay in between. The CDR3 totals 14 residues.

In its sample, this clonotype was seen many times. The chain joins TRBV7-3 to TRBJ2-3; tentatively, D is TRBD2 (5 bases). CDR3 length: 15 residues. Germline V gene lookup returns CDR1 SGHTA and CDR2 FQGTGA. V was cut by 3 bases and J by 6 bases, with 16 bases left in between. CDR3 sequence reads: CASSLTLGVPDTQYF. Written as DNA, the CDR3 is TGTGCCAGCAGCTTGACTCTCGGGGTCCCGGATACGCAGTATTTT.

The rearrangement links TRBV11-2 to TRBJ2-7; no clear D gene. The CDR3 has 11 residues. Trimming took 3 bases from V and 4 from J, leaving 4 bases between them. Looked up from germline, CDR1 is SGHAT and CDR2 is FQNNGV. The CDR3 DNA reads TGTGCCAGCAGCTTTAGGTACGAGCAGTACTTC. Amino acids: CASSFRYEQYF.

The CDR3 sequence is CASSQKRLGVSNYGYTF. The CDR3 DNA reads TGCGCCAGCAGCCAAAAGCGCCTCGGTGTTTCTAACTATGGCTACACCTTC. This rearrangement joins TRBV4-1 to TRBJ1-2; D uncertain. Germline V CDR1 and CDR2: MGHRA, YSYEKL. CDR3 size: 17 residues. V was shortened by 2 bases and J by 0 bases, with 16 bases between the two germline ends.

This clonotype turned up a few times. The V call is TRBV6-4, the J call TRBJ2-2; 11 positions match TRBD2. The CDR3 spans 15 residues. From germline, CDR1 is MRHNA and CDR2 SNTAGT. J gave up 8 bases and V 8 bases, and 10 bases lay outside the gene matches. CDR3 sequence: CASLTSGRIVGELFF. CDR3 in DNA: TGTGCCAGCCTCACTAGCGGGAGAATTGTAGGGGAGCTGTTTTTT.

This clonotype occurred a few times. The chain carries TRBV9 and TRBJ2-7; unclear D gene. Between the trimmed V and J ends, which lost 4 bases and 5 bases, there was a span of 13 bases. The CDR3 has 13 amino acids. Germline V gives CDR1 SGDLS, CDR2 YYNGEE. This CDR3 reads CASSPRDVDEQYF. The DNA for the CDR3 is TGTGCCAGCAGCCCCCGAGATGTAGACGAGCAGTACTTC.

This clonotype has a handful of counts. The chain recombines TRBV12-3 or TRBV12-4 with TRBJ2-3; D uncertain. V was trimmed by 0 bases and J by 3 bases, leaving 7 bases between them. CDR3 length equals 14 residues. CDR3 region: CASSLARRTDTQYF. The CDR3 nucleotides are TGTGCCAGCAGTTTAGCCCGAAGGACAGATACGCAGTATTTT.